The 7 T cell receptor beta chains below come from one sample, sequenced in a study of tumor-infiltrating lymphocytes in localized non-small cell lung cancer. The assay was immunoSEQ multiplex PCR, and TCRdb's table has in-frame clones only and misses some. The table shows approximately 12,000 clones, with about 82% occurring only once. The sample was uninvolved lung tissue not adjacent to the tumor. These TCRs come from a human donor with non-small cell lung cancer.

This rearrangement joins TRBV9 to TRBJ2-1, with a possible D match to TRBD1 (6 bases). The CDR3 is 15 amino acids. CDR1 and CDR2 (germline): SGDLS, YYNGEE. V was clipped by 6 bases and J by 0 bases, with 13 bases between them. CDR3 sequence: CASNRDQSSYNEQFF. The DNA for the CDR3 is TGTGCCAGCAACAGGGACCAGAGCTCCTACAATGAGCAGTTCTTC.

The rearrangement joins TRBV27 to TRBJ1-2; TRBD1 agrees at 11 bases. V shed 5 bases, J shed 1 base, and the junction held 9 bases outside the gene matches. The CDR3 is 17 amino acids. Germline lookup yields CDR1 MNHEY and CDR2 SMNVEV (reference sequence). The CDR3 DNA follows: TGTGCCAGCAGTCCAGGGACAGGGGGAACTAGTAACTATGGCTACACCTTC. This sequence encodes CASSPGTGGTSNYGYTF.

This clone has only one observation. Other DNA variants within this sample encode the same CDR3. CDR3 sequence reads: CASSLRTQNTEAFF. The CDR3, as DNA: TGTGCCAGCAGCTTACGTACTCAGAACACTGAAGCTTTCTTT. J is TRBJ1-1 and V is TRBV7-2; D gene ambiguous. Germline V gene lookup returns CDR1 SGHTA and CDR2 FQGNSA. The V gene lost 2 bases and the J gene lost 1 base, with 8 bases spanning the gap. CDR3 length equals 14 residues.

The rearrangement uses TRBV7-9 and TRBJ2-5; no reliable D call. Trimming took off 3 bases at V and 2 bases at J, with 10 bases between the two ends. The CDR3 runs to 14 residues. Germline V gene lookup returns CDR1 SEHNR and CDR2 FQNEAQ (reference sequence). DNA for the CDR3: TGTGCCAGCAGCTTGGTACAGTCGCAAGAGACCCAGTACTTC. It is translated as CASSLVQSQETQYF.

This chain uses TRBV5-4 with TRBJ1-1, with TRBD1 matching over 7 bases. Germline V gene sequence: CDR1 SGHNT, CDR2 YYREEE (reference sequence). CDR3 length: 15 residues. Germline trimming cut 4 bases from V and 8 bases from J; bases unmatched to any gene: 14. Written as DNA, the CDR3 is TGTGCCAGCAGCAGAATTGGACAGGTGGTCGCCGAAGCTTTCTTT. Translating it yields CASSRIGQVVAEAFF.

J is TRBJ2-2 and V is TRBV7-2; 12 positions agree with TRBD1. The CDR3 covers 17 residues. J gave up 4 bases and V 5 bases, and 8 bases lay outside the gene matches. Germline CDR1 reads SGHTA; CDR2 reads FQGNSA. DNA for the CDR3: TGTGCCAGCAGCGGACCGGGACAGGGGGCGTTCACCGGGGAGCTGTTTTTT. This sequence encodes CASSGPGQGAFTGELFF.

This chain joins TRBV7-8 and TRBJ2-2; no clear D. V lost 5 bases to trimming and J lost 6 bases, with 16 bases between them. This CDR3 spans 15 amino acids. CDR1 and CDR2 from the germline V gene are SGHVS and FQNEAQ. The CDR3: CASSPRREGPGELFF. The DNA for the CDR3 is TGTGCCAGCAGCCCGCGCCGTGAAGGGCCCGGGGAGCTGTTTTTT. The full variable domain, rest sourced from reference TRBV7-8 and TRBJ2-2, is GAGVSQSPRYKVAKRGQDVALRCDPISGHVSLFWYQQALGQGPEFLTYFQNEAQLDKSGLPSDRFFAERPEGSVSTLKIQRTQQEDSAVYLCASSPRREGPGELFFGEGSRLTVL.